This TCR beta chain derives from a study of OX40 agonist ivuxolimab in advanced cancers. The CDR3 runs 16 residues. CDR1 is SNHLY, CDR2 FYNNEI, per germline. With 1 base clipped from V and 0 bases from J, the junction kept 5 bases outside the gene matches. The protocol was immunoSEQ multiplex PCR, while the TCRdb copy is restricted to in-frame clones and leaves out a portion. This repertoire shows some 40,000 clones, about 89% found once; its top ten account for about 16%. The sequenced sample was CD4+ or CD8+ T cells sorted from blood, obtained in a trial of the OX40 agonist ivuxolimab. V and J are TRBV2 and TRBJ2-7; 8 bases are a match to TRBD1. This receptor was taken from an adult with an advanced solid tumor such as melanoma, head and neck, liver or kidney cancer. This chain's CDR3 is CASSEGQGAVSYEQYF. In DNA form, the CDR3 reads TGTGCCAGCAGTGAAGGGCAGGGGGCGGTCTCCTACGAGCAGTACTTC.